The clone carrying this T cell receptor (beta chain) occurred a few times. Its antigen remains unknown. The record originates from a study of T cell responses to AZD1222 COVID-19 vaccine. At the level of the study: Second doses that came at about 4 or about 12 weeks were put together.

Generated by immunoSEQ multiplex PCR, the TCRdb table keeps only in-frame clones and is missing some. Of more than 90,000 clones listed, more than 85% are singletons. Findings and caveats of the study: Baseline antibody screening turned up just 6 or 7 seropositive AZD1222 recipients. Spike-specific TCR breadth rose after two AZD1222 doses, and depth rose as well.

This receptor was obtained from an adult in good health. Specimen: peripheral blood, collected on day 0 of AZD1222 vaccination.

CDR3 protein: CASSLDRPGEQYF. CDR3 nucleotides: TGTGCCAGCAGCTTAGATCGTCCGGGGGAGCAGTACTTC. V is TRBV11-2 and J is TRBJ2-7, with D possibly matching TRBD2 (5 bases). V lost 0 bases, J lost 7 bases, and 10 bases lay in between. Germline-derived CDR1 and CDR2 are SGHAT and FQNNGV. This CDR3 spans 13 amino acids.